This paragraph reports one T cell receptor beta chain. Its antigen target is currently unknown. No clone much larger than this one lies a single base away; base qualities are absent. The sample's treatment or condition, from its label and the paper: roughly nine-day PBMC culture with coronavirus spike peptide pools or control peptides (ViraFEST assay). The ViraFEST assay was used in the study, in which antigen-specific T cells were expanded with peptide pools and expanded clonotypes were subsequently identified by TCR sequencing. Healthy vaccine recipients had no prior SARS-CoV-2 infection, confirmed by negative nucleocapsid antibody tests before and after vaccination. Each well held approximately 2 million PBMCs cultured in IMDM containing roughly 5% human AB serum and approximately 9.6 IU/ml IL-2, with about 10 ug/ml peptide pools added. Half of the culture medium was replaced with fresh IL-2-containing medium on days 3 and 7. After 9 to 11 days of culture, CD4+ T cells were isolated by negative selection with the EasySep CD4+ T cell isolation kit. Ficoll-Paque Plus gradient centrifugation was used to isolate PBMCs from whole blood, and the isolated PBMCs were then either used fresh or cryopreserved at -140C. Triplicate wells were generally used for each culture condition.

The data were taken from a study of vaccination and CD4 T cells after COVID-19 (dated by TCRdb to between 2022 and 2023). At the level of the whole study: In the convalescent cohort there were six males and four females, among whom were two Hispanic individuals, seven Caucasians, two Asians and one multiracial person. Culture stimuli were overlapping spike peptide pools from SARS-CoV-2 and from the common cold coronaviruses HCoV-NL63, HCoV-OC43 and HCoV-229E. Participants received two doses of either the Pfizer-BioNTech BNT162b2 vaccine (n=8) or the Moderna mRNA-1273 vaccine (n=2). Post-vaccine blood samples were taken a median of roughly 75 days after the second vaccine dose, with a range of roughly 14 to 241 days. Post-COVID blood samples from convalescent patients were collected a median of about 110 days after diagnosis, with a range of roughly 30 to 170 days. The spike-specific CD4+ TCR repertoire was compared before and after mRNA vaccination in 10 COVID-19 convalescent patients and a handful of infection-naive healthy vaccine recipients. In control cultures, a CEFX viral epitope pool was used as positive control, an HIV-1 Nef peptide pool was used as negative control, or no peptide was added. The study at large found these results: In convalescent patients, nearly all vaccine-specific clones (304 of 307) were found to be mono-reactive for SARS-CoV-2 spike rather than cross-reactive with common cold coronaviruses. Relatively few convalescent patients were included in the study, and early timepoints after natural infection were not analyzed. Among convalescent patients, a median roughly 90% of the SARS-CoV-2-reactive clones seen after vaccination appeared only after vaccination, which suggests priming specific to the vaccine. An increase in the median number of SARS-CoV-2-reactive clonotypes from approximately 21 after infection to some 38 after vaccination was observed, but the change was not found to be significant.

Trimmed from V: 3 bases; trimmed from J: 5 bases; junction bases lacking a gene match: 10. The CDR3 goes from the cysteine to the phenylalanine over 16 residues. Kept here is only the CDR3 DNA, which spans 48 bases and is read in frame from base 1. Taken from the germline V gene (reference sequence), the CDR1 and CDR2 loops are DFQATT and SNEGSKA. Library method: PCR. At the Johns Hopkins FTIC core, DNA from the cultured CD4+ T cells underwent TCR sequencing with the Oncomine TCR Beta short-read assay. Genomic DNA was extracted from the cultured CD4+ T cells with the QIAamp micro DNA kit. Oncomine TCR Beta libraries made from cultured CD4+ T cells were pooled using unique dual indexes and sequenced on an Illumina iSeq 100. For the original study's pipeline: Non-productive sequences were removed, and CDR3s not starting with C, not ending with F or W, or shorter than 7 amino acids were discarded. The MANAFEST web application identified antigen-specific clonotypes by comparing peptide-stimulated wells against reference wells and other culture wells. Positive clones required FDR below 0.05, an odds ratio above 5, and productive frequency above 0.1% in at least two of three replicate wells. A clonotype was classed as cross-reactive if the clonotype showed significant expansion both in SARS-CoV-2 spike wells and in at least one common cold coronavirus spike condition. CDR3 homology was assessed with Levenshtein distances (stringdist) and unrooted phylogenetic trees (ape) in R version 3.6.1. Starting from the raw public reads, TCRdb applied fastp trimming at Q25, assembled clones with MiXCR and retained in-frame beta chains. CDR3 protein sequences are deduplicated, and each keeps its most common genes and DNA. These V and J calls derive from TCRdb rather than the authors' analysis. The table for this sample lists over 25,000 distinct CDR3 sequences; roughly 57% of them were counted only once. The top ten clonotypes cover 17% of the sample.

The receptor chain draws on TRBV20-1 and TRBJ2-5, with 12 junctional bases fitting TRBD2. This TCR was recovered from a human donor who received a COVID-19 vaccine. Here the sequenced sample was CD4+ T cells from blood, cultured in vitro, taken after SARS-CoV-2 vaccination. For the CDR3, the sequence is CSASFLAGGPGETQYF. The nucleotide sequence reads TGCAGTGCTAGCTTCCTAGCGGGGGGGCCTGGGGAGACCCAGTACTTC.